This TCR beta chain was sequenced in a study of shared clonotypes between healthy human individuals. Study outcomes and limitations: Rarefaction demonstrated incomplete sorted-subset sequencing despite large depth. For naive CD4 cells, roughly 5% of clonotypes were shared across a handful of donors.

Sequencing was performed with immunoSEQ multiplex PCR; in TCRdb, only in-frame clones are kept and a portion is missing. The sample lists about 2.4 million clones, roughly nine tenths occurring once. About this clone itself: What it recognizes is unknown.

Trimming pared 4 bases from V and 2 bases from J, leaving 13 bases between. The CDR3 contains 14 residues. Germline CDR1 reads SGHRS; CDR2 reads YFSETQ. The material sequenced was naive CD4+ T cells sorted from blood. Subset here: CD45RA+ positively selected. This TCR came from a man aged 18 to 29 in good health. The chain combines TRBV5-1 with TRBJ2-7; D perhaps matches TRBD1 (6 bases). The CDR3 region has the DNA TGCGCCAGCAGCCAGGGGACATTAACCTACGAGCAGTACTTC. It translates to CASSQGTLTYEQYF.